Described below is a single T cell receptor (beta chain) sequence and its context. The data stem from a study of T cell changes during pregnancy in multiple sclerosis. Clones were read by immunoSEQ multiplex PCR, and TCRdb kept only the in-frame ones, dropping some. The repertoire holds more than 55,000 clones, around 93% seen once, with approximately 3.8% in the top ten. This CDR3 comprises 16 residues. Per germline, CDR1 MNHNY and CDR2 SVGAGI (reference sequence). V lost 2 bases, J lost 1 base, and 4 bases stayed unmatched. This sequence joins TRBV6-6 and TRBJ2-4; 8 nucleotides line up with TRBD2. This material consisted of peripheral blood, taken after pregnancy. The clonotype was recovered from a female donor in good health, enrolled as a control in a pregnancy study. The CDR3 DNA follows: TGTGCCAGCAGTTACCCGGGGGGGCCGGCCAAAAACATTCAGTACTTC. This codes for CASSYPGGPAKNIQYF.